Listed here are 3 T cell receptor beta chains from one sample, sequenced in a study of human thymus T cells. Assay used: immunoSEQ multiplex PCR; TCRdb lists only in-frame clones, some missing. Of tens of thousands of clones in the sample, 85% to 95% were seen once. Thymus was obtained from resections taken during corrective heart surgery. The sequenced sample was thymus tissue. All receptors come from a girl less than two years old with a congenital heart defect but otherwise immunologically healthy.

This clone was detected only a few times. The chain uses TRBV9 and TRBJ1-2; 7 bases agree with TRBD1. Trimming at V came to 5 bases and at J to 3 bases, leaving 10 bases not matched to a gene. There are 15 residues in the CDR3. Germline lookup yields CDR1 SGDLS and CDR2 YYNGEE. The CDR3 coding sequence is TGTGCCAGCAGTAACGGACAGGCATTTTACTATGGCTACACCTTC. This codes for CASSNGQAFYYGYTF.

The CDR3 DNA reads TGTGCCAGCAGTTACTCCCCGGGGAGGTCCTACAATGAGCAGTTCTTC. It specifies CASSYSPGRSYNEQFF. The genes are TRBV6-5 and TRBJ2-1, with D perhaps matching TRBD2 (6 bases). Germline values: CDR1 MNHEY, CDR2 SVGAGI. Trimming shortened V by 0 bases and J by 1 base, and 10 bases separated the two germline ends. CDR3 length equals 16 residues.

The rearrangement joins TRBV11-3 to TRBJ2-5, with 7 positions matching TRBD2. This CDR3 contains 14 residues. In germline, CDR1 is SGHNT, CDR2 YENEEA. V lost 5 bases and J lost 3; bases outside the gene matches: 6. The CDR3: CASSPPAGEETQYF. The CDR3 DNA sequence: TGTGCCAGCAGCCCACCCGCGGGGGAAGAGACCCAGTACTTC. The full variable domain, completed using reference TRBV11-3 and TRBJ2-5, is EAGVVQSPRYKIIEKKQPVAFWCNPISGHNTLYWYLQNLGQGPELLIRYENEEAVDDSQLPKDRFSAERLKGVDSTLKIQPAELGDSAVYLCASSPPAGEETQYFGPGTRLLVL.